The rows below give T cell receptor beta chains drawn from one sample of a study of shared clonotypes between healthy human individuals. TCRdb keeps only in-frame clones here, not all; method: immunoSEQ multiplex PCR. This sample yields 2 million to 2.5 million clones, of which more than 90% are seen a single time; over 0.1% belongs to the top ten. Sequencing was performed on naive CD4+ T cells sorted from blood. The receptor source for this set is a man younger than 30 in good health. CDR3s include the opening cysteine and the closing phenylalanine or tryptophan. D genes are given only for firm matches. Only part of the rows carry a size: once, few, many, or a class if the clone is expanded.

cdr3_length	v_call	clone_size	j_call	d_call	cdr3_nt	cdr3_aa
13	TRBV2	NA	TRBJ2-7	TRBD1	TGTGCCAGCCTGCCGGACAGGGGGCTCGAGCAGTACTTC	CASLPDRGLEQYF
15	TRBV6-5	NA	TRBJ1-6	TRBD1	TGTGCCAGCAGTTCCTCCGGGACAGGGGTACGGTCCCTCCACTTT	CASSSSGTGVRSLHF
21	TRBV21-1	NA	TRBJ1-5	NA	TGTGCCAGCAGCAAAAATCTCTTTCGGGACAGCAAACCTTATAGCAATCAGCCCCAGCATTTT	CASSKNLFRDSKPYSNQPQHF
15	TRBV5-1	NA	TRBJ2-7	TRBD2	TGCGCCAGCAGCTTGGACGGGAGGGGACCCTACGAGCAGTACTTC	CASSLDGRGPYEQYF
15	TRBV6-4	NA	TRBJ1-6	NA	TGTGCCAGCAGCCCAACCGGGGGGTTCGGGTCACCCCTCCACTTT	CASSPTGGFGSPLHF
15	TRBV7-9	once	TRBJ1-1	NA	TGTGCCAGCAGCTTATTCGTTGGGGGGAACACTGAAGCTTTCTTT	CASSLFVGGNTEAFF
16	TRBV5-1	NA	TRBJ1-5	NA	TGCGCCAGCAGCTGCCGCCCAGGGCATAGCAATCAGCCCCAGCATTTT	CASSCRPGHSNQPQHF
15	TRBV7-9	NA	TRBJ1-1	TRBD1	TGTGCCAGCAGCACCCGGGACAGGGTGGGCACTGAAGCTTTCTTT	CASSTRDRVGTEAFF
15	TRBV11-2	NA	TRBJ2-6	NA	TGTGCCAGCGGGGGGCGGCGCTCTGGGGCCAACGTCCTGACTTTC	CASGGRRSGANVLTF
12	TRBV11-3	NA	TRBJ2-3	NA	TGTGCCAGCAGCCCTGGTGAAGATACGCAGTATTTT	CASSPGEDTQYF
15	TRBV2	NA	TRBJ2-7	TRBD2	TGTGCCAGCAGTGGAACTAGCGGGAGAAGGTACGAGCAGTACTTC	CASSGTSGRRYEQYF
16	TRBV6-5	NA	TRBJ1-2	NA	TGTGCCAGCAGTTCCACTACTCTTTCGGGTGGCTATGGCTACACCTTC	CASSSTTLSGGYGYTF